This T cell receptor (beta chain) was sequenced for a study of post-analysis software for immune sequencing data. Background on the study: Relapsing-remitting, secondary progressive and progressive-relapsing forms of multiple sclerosis all featured among disease courses. Regarding the study as a whole: There was significantly lower normalized Chao1 diversity in multiple sclerosis patients than in controls. Same-batch preparations were strongly co-clustered by F measure. A few TRBV segments appeared more often in patients than in controls, and TRBV5-6, TRBV5-1 and TRBV20-1 were among these.

V was cut by 0 bases and J by 3 bases, with 7 bases left in between. There are 14 residues in the CDR3. Per germline, CDR1 SGDLS and CDR2 YYNGEE. TCR beta cDNA libraries included unique molecular identifiers. T cells numbering about 0.95 to 10 million gave rise to a few hundred thousand cDNA molecules. TCRdb ran MiXCR on the PCR reads and lists one entry per CDR3 protein. The sample lists roughly 620,000 distinct CDR3 sequences; around 44% were seen once. Details on this clonotype: No antigen is known for it.

The genes are TRBV9 and TRBJ1-5; D perhaps matches TRBD1 (6 bases). This TCR derives from a girl aged 10 to 17 with multiple sclerosis. Sequenced material: blood. In DNA, the CDR3 is TGTGCCAGCAGCGTAGCAGGGGTCAATCAGCCCCAGCATTTT. This codes for CASSVAGVNQPQHF.